This T cell receptor beta chain was recorded in a study of cytomegalovirus exposure and HLA in healthy donors. Clones were read by immunoSEQ multiplex PCR, and TCRdb kept only the in-frame ones, dropping some. The sample contains about 140,000 clones, roughly 89% of which appear only once. About this clone itself: Its antigen is undetermined.

Notes on the study in general: The authors listed over 150 TCR beta chains as cytomegalovirus-associated. Among TCR sequences, most were rare, though some public TCRs appeared in many donors. High sensitivity and specificity were reportedly achieved when the classifier diagnosed cytomegalovirus status. Subsequent analysis of the 120 or so validation repertoires found a tendency for first-cohort TCR clusters to co-occur.

The germline CDR1 and CDR2 sequences are MDHEN and SYDVKM. CDR3 length: 14 residues. Trimming shortened V by 3 bases and J by 4 bases, and 10 bases separated the two germline ends. The chain couples TRBV28 to TRBJ1-5; D call uncertain. Sequences were obtained from PBMCs. The sequence derives from a man aged 18 to 30 in good health and CMV-seropositive. The CDR3 nucleotides read TGTGCCAGCAGTTTCGGTCTGACTAATCAGCCCCAGCATTTT. This encodes CASSFGLTNQPQHF. The complete variable domain, with remaining parts taken from reference TRBV28 and TRBJ1-5, reads DVKVTQSSRYLVKRTGEKVFLECVQDMDHENMFWYRQDPGLGLRLIYFSYDVKMKEKGDIPEGYSVSREKKERFSLILESASTNQTSMYLCASSFGLTNQPQHFGDGTRLSIL.